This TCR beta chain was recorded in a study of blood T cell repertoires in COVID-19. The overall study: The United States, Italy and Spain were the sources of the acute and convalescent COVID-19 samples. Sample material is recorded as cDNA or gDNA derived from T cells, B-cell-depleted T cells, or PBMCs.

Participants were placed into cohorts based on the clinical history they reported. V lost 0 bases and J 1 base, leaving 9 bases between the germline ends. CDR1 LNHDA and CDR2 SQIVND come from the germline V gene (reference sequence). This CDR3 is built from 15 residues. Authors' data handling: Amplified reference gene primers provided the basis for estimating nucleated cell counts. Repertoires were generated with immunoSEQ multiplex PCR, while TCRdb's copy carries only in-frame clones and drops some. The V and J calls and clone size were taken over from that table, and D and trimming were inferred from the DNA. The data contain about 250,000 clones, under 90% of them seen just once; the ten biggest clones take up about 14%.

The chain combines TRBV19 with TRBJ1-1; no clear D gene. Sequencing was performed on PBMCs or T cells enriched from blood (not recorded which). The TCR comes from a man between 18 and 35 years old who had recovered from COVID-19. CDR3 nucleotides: TGTGCCAGTAGTATAGATGCCACAAGGAACACTGAAGCTTTCTTT. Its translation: CASSIDATRNTEAFF.